The clone carrying this TCR beta chain was observed at least ten times. Its specificity is not known. The data derive from a study of neurological immune-mediated disorders. Broader study findings: TCR clonal expansion peaked in HTLV-1-associated myelopathy patients and was lowest in multiple sclerosis patients. Across subjects, expanded clones had no CDR3 amino acid sequences in common, pointing to private repertoires in all groups.

The authors produced cDNA by 5'RACE using 10-nucleotide random UMIs. TCRdb re-derived calls from the 5' RACE reads in MiXCR, one entry per CDR3 protein. The data hold approximately 48,000 distinct CDR3 sequences, with roughly 12% observed a single time. Germline CDR1 MDHEN, CDR2 SYDVKM. Trimming stripped 5 bases from V and 4 bases from J, with 16 bases between. The CDR3 totals 15 residues. Time point: longitudinal time-point 3. Unsorted libraries were prepared from 2 million PBMCs held at -80 C. Material: PBMCs. This chain joins TRBV28 and TRBJ2-3; perhaps TRBD2 as D (6 bases). The receptor comes from a male donor with HTLV-1-associated myelopathy (HAM/TSP). The CDR3 nucleotides read TGTGCCAGCAGTCAAAATGGGCGGGGCCCAGATACGCAGTATTTT. Translated, it gives CASSQNGRGPDTQYF.